Below are 21 T cell receptor beta chains sequenced from a single sample in a study of T cell responses to AZD1222 COVID-19 vaccine. Method: immunoSEQ multiplex PCR; TCRdb's copy keeps in-frame clones and lacks some. Among around 180,000 clones listed, under 95% were seen once. The input for sequencing was peripheral blood, taken 28 days after the second AZD1222 dose. These receptors originate from an adult who received the AZD1222 COVID-19 vaccine.

The genes are TRBV9 and TRBJ2-5; 9 bases agree with TRBD1. Trimming at V came to 4 bases and at J to 5 bases, leaving 9 bases not matched to a gene. The V gene's germline CDR1 is SGDLS and CDR2 YYNGEE. The CDR3 totals 15 residues. The CDR3 bases are TGTGCCAGCAGCTCTAGGGGGACAGGGAGCGAGACCCAGTACTTC. It is translated as CASSSRGTGSETQYF.

This sequence joins TRBV6-5 and TRBJ1-2; no firm D call. The CDR3 is 14 amino acids. Germline-derived CDR1 and CDR2 are MNHEY and SVGAGI. Trimming took 4 bases from V and 2 from J, leaving 11 bases between them. The CDR3 bases are TGTGCCAGCAGTTGGAAAGGGATGAACTATGGCTACACCTTC. Its translation: CASSWKGMNYGYTF.

V gene TRBV7-9 combines with J gene TRBJ1-2; TRBD1 is a possible D gene (5 bases). The germline V and J ends were trimmed by 2 bases and 3 bases, with 10 bases remaining between them. The CDR3 has 14 residues. Germline CDR1 is SEHNR and CDR2 is FQNEAQ (reference sequence). The CDR3 reads CASSLIGRDYGYTF. The CDR3 nucleotides read TGTGCCAGCAGCTTAATAGGCAGGGACTATGGCTACACCTTC.

V usage is TRBV19 and J usage is TRBJ2-1; TRBD1 or TRBD2 may be the D gene (5 bases each). CDR3 length equals 15 residues. In germline, CDR1 is LNHDA, CDR2 SQIVND (reference sequence). Trimming pared 5 bases from V and 0 bases from J, leaving 11 bases between. Here the CDR3 DNA reads TGTGCCAGTAGTTTATCAGGGAGCTCCTACAATGAGCAGTTCTTC. This encodes CASSLSGSSYNEQFF.

V is TRBV19 and J is TRBJ2-2, with 8 nucleotides matching TRBD1. V was clipped by 7 bases and J by 2 bases; unmatched bases: 3. The germline V gene encodes CDR1 LNHDA and CDR2 SQIVND (reference sequence). The CDR3 is 14 amino acids. CDR3 coding DNA: TGTGCCAGTACCGGGACAGGCAACACCGGGGAGCTGTTTTTT. This encodes CASTGTGNTGELFF. Based on the CDR3 plus reference TRBV19 and TRBJ2-2, the full variable domain is DGGITQSPKYLFRKEGQNVTLSCEQNLNHDAMYWYRQDPGQGLRLIYYSQIVNDFQKGDIAEGYSVSREKKESFPLTVTSAQKNPTAFYLCASTGTGNTGELFFGEGSRLTVL.

This clone was detected a few times. The genes are TRBV9 and TRBJ2-1; 7 bases are a match to TRBD2. The CDR3 totals 15 residues. The V segment lost 0 bases and the J segment 6 bases; nucleotides outside the gene matches: 6. Germline V gene lookup returns CDR1 SGDLS and CDR2 YYNGEE. CDR3 coding DNA: TGTGCCAGCAGCGTAGGCCCTACTAGCGTCAATGAGCAGTTCTTC. Translating it yields CASSVGPTSVNEQFF.

The chain recombines TRBV6-2 or TRBV6-3 with TRBJ2-7; D uncertain. This CDR3 is 17 amino acids long. CDR1 is MNHEY and CDR2 is SVGEGT in the germline V gene. V was clipped by 0 bases and J by 1 base, with 16 bases between them. This CDR3 is CASSYSSIREFSYEQYF. The CDR3 coding sequence is TGTGCCAGCAGTTACTCGAGTATCCGAGAATTTTCCTACGAGCAGTACTTC.

In nucleotides, the CDR3 is TGTGCCAGCAGTTCTCCCGGACAGGGGAACACTGAAGCTTTCTTT. Protein product: CASSSPGQGNTEAFF. J is TRBJ1-1 and V is TRBV27; 8 positions agree with TRBD1. This CDR3 has 15 amino acids. In germline, CDR1 is MNHEY, CDR2 SMNVEV (reference sequence). V lost 4 bases, J lost 1 base, and 5 bases stayed unmatched.

CDR3: CASSNFDGTGPYEQYF. As DNA, the CDR3 is TGTGCCAGCAGCAATTTTGACGGGACAGGCCCATACGAGCAGTACTTC. V and J are TRBV28 and TRBJ2-7; 8 bases are a match to TRBD1. The V gene end was trimmed by 6 bases and the J gene end by 4 bases; junction bases not matched to a gene: 14. Looked up from germline, CDR1 is MDHEN and CDR2 is SYDVKM. The CDR3 has 16 amino acids.

The chain carries TRBV28 and TRBJ1-1; D is perhaps TRBD1 (5 bases). Per germline, CDR1 MDHEN and CDR2 SYDVKM. The CDR3 loop spans 13 amino acids. The V end was cut by 7 bases, the J end by 1 base, with 10 bases between. In nucleotides, the CDR3 is TGTGCCAGCACCCTGACAGAGAACACTGAAGCTTTCTTT. It specifies CASTLTENTEAFF.

The CDR3 coding sequence is TGTGCCAGCAGGGGGGGACAGATCTATGGCTACACCTTC. Translated, it gives CASRGGQIYGYTF. The chain recombines TRBV27 with TRBJ1-2, with TRBD1 identical over 7 bases. CDR1 and CDR2 from the germline V gene are MNHEY and SMNVEV (reference sequence). The CDR3 is 13 amino acids. Trimming cost V 6 bases and J 4 bases; bases outside gene matches: 5.

The chain joins TRBV11-1 to TRBJ1-1; D call uncertain. Germline lookup yields CDR1 SGHAT and CDR2 FQDESV (reference sequence). This CDR3 has 11 amino acids. Trimming shortened V by 3 bases and J by 8 bases, and 7 bases separated the two germline ends. Here the CDR3 DNA reads TGTGCCAGCAGCTTTGGGCGAGAAGCTTTCTTT. Its translation is CASSFGREAFF.

This clone is a singleton in its sample. The rearrangement links TRBV3-1 (or the pseudogene TRBV3-2) to TRBJ2-2; D ambiguous. The CDR3 has 14 amino acids. Trimming cost V 4 bases and J 6 bases, with 12 bases left between them. The germline CDR1 and CDR2 sequences are LGHDT and YNNKEL (reference sequence). The CDR3 nucleotides are TGTGCCAGCAGCCCGGTCCGATTGGCCGGGGAGCTGTTTTTT. Amino acids: CASSPVRLAGELFF.

V and J are TRBV19 and TRBJ1-3; 8 positions match TRBD1. CDR3 size: 14 residues. The V gene end was trimmed by 6 bases and the J gene end by 6 bases; junction bases not matched to a gene: 7. The germline V gene has CDR1 LNHDA and CDR2 SQIVND (reference sequence). The CDR3, as DNA: TGTGCCAGTAGCCAGACAGGGGACGAAAACACCATATATTTT. Amino acids: CASSQTGDENTIYF. Variable domain in full (rest from reference TRBV19 and TRBJ1-3): DGGITQSPKYLFRKEGQNVTLSCEQNLNHDAMYWYRQDPGQGLRLIYYSQIVNDFQKGDIAEGYSVSREKKESFPLTVTSAQKNPTAFYLCASSQTGDENTIYFGEGSWLTVV.

The V and J genes are TRBV19 and TRBJ1-5, with TRBD1 matching over 7 bases. V dropped 6 bases and J dropped 0; count of bases not matched to a gene: 5. The CDR3 loop spans 15 amino acids. CDR1 and CDR2 (germline): LNHDA, SQIVND (reference sequence). The CDR3 DNA follows: TGTGCCAGTAGGGGACAGCTAATTAGCAATCAGCCCCAGCATTTT. The encoded protein is CASRGQLISNQPQHF.

The chain couples TRBV7-9 to TRBJ2-7, with D maybe TRBD2 (6 bases). CDR3 size: 14 residues. Germline lookup yields CDR1 SEHNR and CDR2 FQNEAQ (reference sequence). V lost 7 bases to trimming and J lost 0 bases, with 13 bases between them. The CDR3 reads CASNPDGSSYEQYF. CDR3 nucleotide sequence: TGTGCCAGCAACCCGGACGGGAGCTCCTACGAGCAGTACTTC.

The chain couples TRBV18 to TRBJ1-1, with D possibly TRBD1 on 6 matching bases. Trimming removed 3 bases from V and 0 bases from J, with 17 bases in between. The germline V gene encodes CDR1 KGHSH and CDR2 LQKENI. The CDR3 runs to 17 residues. CDR3 DNA: TGTGCCAGCTCACCCGGATTTACAGGGACCATGAACACTGAAGCTTTCTTT. Translating it yields CASSPGFTGTMNTEAFF.

The chain couples TRBV27 to TRBJ1-2; tentative D call: TRBD1 (5 bases). V lost 5 bases, J lost 8 bases, and 15 bases lay in between. Germline V CDR1 and CDR2: MNHEY, SMNVEV (reference sequence). This CDR3 region has 13 residues. CDR3 residues: CASSQNQGLGYTF. In DNA form, the CDR3 reads TGTGCCAGCAGTCAAAATCAGGGCTTGGGCTACACCTTC.

This chain uses TRBV9 with TRBJ2-1; TRBD2 aligns across 9 bases. The V gene end was trimmed by 0 bases and the J gene end by 5 bases; junction bases not matched to a gene: 9. The CDR3 length is 17 residues. CDR1 is SGDLS, CDR2 YYNGEE, per germline. The CDR3 DNA sequence: TGTGCCAGCAGCGTAGAGCTTTTCGCGGGGGGGAACAATGAGCAGTTCTTC. Protein sequence: CASSVELFAGGNNEQFF. Drawing the rest from reference TRBV9 and TRBJ2-1, the complete variable domain is DSGVTQTPKHLITATGQRVTLRCSPRSGDLSVYWYQQSLDQGLQFLIQYYNGEERAKGNILERFSAQQFPDLHSELNLSSLELGDSALYFCASSVELFAGGNNEQFFGPGTRLTVL.

This rearrangement joins TRBV5-4 to TRBJ2-2, with TRBD2 identical over 12 bases. The V gene end was trimmed by 3 bases and the J gene end by 6 bases; junction bases not matched to a gene: 3. The germline gives CDR1 SGHNT, CDR2 YYREEE (reference sequence). The CDR3 is made up of 15 amino acids. CDR3 sequence: CASSSSGRDAGELFF. The CDR3 bases are TGTGCCAGCAGCTCTAGCGGGAGGGATGCCGGGGAGCTGTTTTTT. The variable domain in full, completed from reference TRBV5-4 and TRBJ2-2, reads ETGVTQSPTHLIKTRGQQVTLRCSSQSGHNTVSWYQQALGQGPQFIFQYYREEENGRGNFPPRFSGLQFPNYSSELNVNALELDDSALYLCASSSSGRDAGELFFGEGSRLTVL.

The chain joins TRBV10-2 to TRBJ2-1, with TRBD2 as a possible D gene (7 bases). With 6 bases removed from V and 10 bases from J, the gap between germline ends came to 10 bases. CDR1 WSHSY and CDR2 SAAADI come from the germline V gene. The CDR3 contains 11 residues. The CDR3 loop reads CASRRGQEQFF. CDR3 DNA: TGCGCCAGCAGGCGGGGGCAGGAGCAGTTCTTC.